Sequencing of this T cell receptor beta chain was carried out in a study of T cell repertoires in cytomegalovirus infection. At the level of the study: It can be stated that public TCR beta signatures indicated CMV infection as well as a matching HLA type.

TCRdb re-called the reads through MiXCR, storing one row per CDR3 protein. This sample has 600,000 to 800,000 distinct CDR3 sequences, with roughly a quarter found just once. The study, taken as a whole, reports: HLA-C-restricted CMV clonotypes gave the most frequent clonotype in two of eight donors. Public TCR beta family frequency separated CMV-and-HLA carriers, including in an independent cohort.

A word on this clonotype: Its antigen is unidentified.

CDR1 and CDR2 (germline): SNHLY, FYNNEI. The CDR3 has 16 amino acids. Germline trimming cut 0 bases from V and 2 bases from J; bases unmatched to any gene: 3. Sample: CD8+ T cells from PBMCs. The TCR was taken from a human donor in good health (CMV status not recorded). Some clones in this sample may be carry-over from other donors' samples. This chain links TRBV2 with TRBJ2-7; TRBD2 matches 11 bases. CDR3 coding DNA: TGTGCCAGCAGTGAAGCGCTACTAGCGGGGGCCTACGAGCAGTACGTC. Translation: CASSEALLAGAYEQYV.